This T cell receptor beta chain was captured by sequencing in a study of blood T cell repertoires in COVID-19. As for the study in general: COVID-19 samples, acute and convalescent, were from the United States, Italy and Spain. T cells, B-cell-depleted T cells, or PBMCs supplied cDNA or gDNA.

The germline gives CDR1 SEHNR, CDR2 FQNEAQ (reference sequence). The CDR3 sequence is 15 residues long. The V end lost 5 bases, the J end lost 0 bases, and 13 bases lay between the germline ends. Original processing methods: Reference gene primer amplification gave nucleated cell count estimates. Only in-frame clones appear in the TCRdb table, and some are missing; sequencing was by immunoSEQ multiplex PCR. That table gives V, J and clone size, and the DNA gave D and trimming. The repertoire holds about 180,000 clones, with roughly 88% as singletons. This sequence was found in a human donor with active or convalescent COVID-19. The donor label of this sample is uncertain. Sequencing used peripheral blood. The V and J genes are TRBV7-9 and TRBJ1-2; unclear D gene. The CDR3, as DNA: TGTGCCAGCAGCCTACTTACAGCAGCTAACTATGGCTACACCTTC. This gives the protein CASSLLTAANYGYTF.